The 21 T cell receptor beta chains below come from one sample, sequenced in a study of shared clonotypes between healthy human individuals. Libraries were prepared by immunoSEQ multiplex PCR; TCRdb keeps only in-frame clonotypes and omits some of them. Here the sample spans about 1.5 million clones, approximately 98% being singletons. Sequenced input: naive CD4+ T cells sorted from blood. Indicated subset: CD45RA+ positively selected. The receptors originated from a man aged 25-40 years in good health.

V is TRBV27 and J is TRBJ2-1; 10 bases fit TRBD2. Germline V gives CDR1 MNHEY, CDR2 SMNVEV (reference sequence). CDR3 size: 15 residues. Trimming removed 6 bases from V and 4 bases from J; junction bases left unmatched: 6. CDR3 coding DNA: TGTGCCAGCAGGCGGGGGACTAGCGTTTACAATGAGCAGTTCTTC. Protein: CASRRGTSVYNEQFF.

V gene TRBV4-1 combines with J gene TRBJ2-7; a weak D match, TRBD2 (6 bases). The CDR3 spans 19 residues. CDR1 and CDR2 (germline): MGHRA, YSYEKL. The germline V and J ends were trimmed by 0 bases and 4 bases, with 25 bases remaining between them. The CDR3 DNA reads TGCGCCAGCAGCCAAGATCCCCCGACTAGTTCCACATCCTGGTACGAGCAGTACTTC. Its protein product is CASSQDPPTSSTSWYEQYF.

The chain recombines TRBV9 with TRBJ2-1; D ambiguous. This CDR3 comprises 16 residues. Germline values: CDR1 SGDLS, CDR2 YYNGEE. The V and J ends lost 3 bases and 1 base respectively, with 14 bases between them. The CDR3 DNA follows: TGTGCCAGCAGCGCCCGTCAGATGGGGTCCTACAATGAGCAGTTCTTC. It specifies CASSARQMGSYNEQFF.

Regarding this clone: This sample includes further DNA sequences coding for the same CDR3. The chain is built from TRBV7-2 and TRBJ2-1; D is uncertain. V was cut by 0 bases and J by 7 bases, with 4 bases left in between. The CDR3 sequence is 12 residues long. Germline V CDR1 and CDR2: SGHTA, FQGNSA. Here the CDR3 reads CASSLALNEQFF. In DNA, the CDR3 is TGTGCCAGCAGCTTAGCTCTTAATGAGCAGTTCTTC.

This clone was detected once. V and J are TRBV25-1 and TRBJ1-1, with D tentatively TRBD1 (5 bases). The CDR3 extends over 14 amino acids. CDR1 is MGHDK and CDR2 is SYGVNS in the germline V gene. V lost 3 bases, J lost 4 bases, and 12 bases lay in between. The CDR3 here is CASSDGTAFTEAFF. DNA for the CDR3: TGTGCCAGCAGTGATGGGACTGCTTTCACTGAAGCTTTCTTT.

The rearrangement links TRBV28 to TRBJ2-4, with D perhaps TRBD1 or TRBD2 (6 bases each). Germline loops: CDR1 MDHEN, CDR2 SYDVKM. The CDR3 runs 16 residues. Between the trimmed V and J ends, which lost 6 bases and 0 bases, there was a span of 15 bases. The CDR3 DNA sequence: TGTGCCAGCAGAACCGGGGGCGCACTAGCCAAAAACATTCAGTACTTC. Translation: CASRTGGALAKNIQYF.

V is TRBV10-3 and J is TRBJ2-5; a possible D gene is TRBD1 (5 bases). Germline-derived CDR1 and CDR2 are ENHRY and SYGVKD. CDR3 length equals 14 residues. V shed 6 bases and J shed 1 base, with 12 bases lying between them. The CDR3 sequence is CAISLGASQETQYF. In DNA form, the CDR3 reads TGTGCCATCAGCCTTGGGGCTTCCCAAGAGACCCAGTACTTC.

Remarks on this clone: A junction end diverges from the germline sequence, so it may reflect a read error. V usage is TRBV7-8 and J usage is TRBJ1-5; no clear D gene. This CDR3 has 15 amino acids. Per the germline V gene, CDR1 is SGHVS and CDR2 is FQNEAQ. Here the CDR3 reads CASTLSRNAGQPQHF. CDR3 DNA: TGTGCCAGCACCTTAAGCCGGAATGCTGGGCAGCCCCAGCATTTT. The full variable domain, with the rest looked up from reference TRBV7-8 and TRBJ1-5, is GAGVSQSPRYKVAKRGQDVALRCDPISGHVSLFWYQQALGQGPEFLTYFQNEAQLDKSGLPSDRFFAERPEGSVSTLKIQRTQQEDSAVYLCASTLSRNAGQPQHFGDGTRLSIL.

This rearrangement joins TRBV28 to TRBJ1-5, with D possibly matching TRBD1 (5 bases). Germline CDR1 reads MDHEN; CDR2 reads SYDVKM. V lost 5 bases and J 6 bases, leaving 11 bases between the germline ends. The CDR3 is 13 residues long. CDR3 DNA sequence: TGTGCCAGCAGTACGCTCGGGGCTCAGCCCCAGCATTTT. Amino acids: CASSTLGAQPQHF. Together with reference TRBV28 and TRBJ1-5, the CDR3 gives the full variable domain: DVKVTQSSRYLVKRTGEKVFLECVQDMDHENMFWYRQDPGLGLRLIYFSYDVKMKEKGDIPEGYSVSREKKERFSLILESASTNQTSMYLCASSTLGAQPQHFGDGTRLSIL.

This sequence joins TRBV7-6 and TRBJ2-3, with 7 bases aligning to TRBD2. Germline V gene sequence: CDR1 SGHVS, CDR2 FNYEAQ. With V trimmed by 3 bases and J by 0 bases, 15 bases remained unmatched. The CDR3 loop spans 19 amino acids. For the CDR3, the DNA is TGTGCCAGCAGCTTCCTCTCTTCCAGCGGGACGACTAGCACAGATACGCAGTATTTT. It yields the protein CASSFLSSSGTTSTDTQYF.

V is TRBV2 and J is TRBJ2-3, with TRBD1 matching 8 bases. V trimming: 2 bases; J trimming: 1 base; junction bases outside the gene matches: 2. The CDR3 length is 15 residues. Germline assignment: CDR1 SNHLY and CDR2 FYNNEI. DNA of the CDR3: TGTGCCAGCAGTGAAAAGGACAGGGGCACAGATACGCAGTATTTT. Its translation is CASSEKDRGTDTQYF.

This clone was observed once. The V and J genes are TRBV2 and TRBJ1-2; the match to TRBD1 covers 7 bases. The CDR3 is made up of 15 amino acids. Per the germline V gene, CDR1 is SNHLY and CDR2 is FYNNEI. V was clipped by 5 bases and J by 4 bases; unmatched bases: 10. CDR3 in DNA: TGTGCCAGCAGTCTCCGGGACAGCGACATCTATGGCTACACCTTC. Encoded protein: CASSLRDSDIYGYTF.

Worth noting for this clone: Different DNA sequences within this sample yield the same CDR3. The chain is built from TRBV5-4 and TRBJ2-2; D is unclear. The CDR3 is 14 residues long. Trimming left V 2 bases short and J 0 bases short, with 5 bases between. In germline, CDR1 is SGHNT, CDR2 YYREEE (reference sequence). The CDR3 protein is CASSLVSNTGELFF. The CDR3, as DNA: TGTGCCAGCAGCTTAGTGTCGAACACCGGGGAGCTGTTTTTT. Supplemented by reference TRBV5-4 and TRBJ2-2, the full variable domain reads ETGVTQSPTHLIKTRGQQVTLRCSSQSGHNTVSWYQQALGQGPQFIFQYYREEENGRGNFPPRFSGLQFPNYSSELNVNALELDDSALYLCASSLVSNTGELFFGEGSRLTVL.

The V call is TRBV28, the J call TRBJ2-7; no definite D call. With 5 bases removed from V and 2 bases from J, the gap between germline ends came to 13 bases. The CDR3 consists of 14 residues. The germline CDR1 and CDR2 sequences are MDHEN and SYDVKM. CDR3 sequence (DNA): TGTGCCAGCAGTCCCGAATACGGAACCTACGAGCAGTACTTC. This translates into CASSPEYGTYEQYF.

The rearrangement joins TRBV7-2 to TRBJ1-3; D gene uncertain. This CDR3 is 13 amino acids long. V gave up 4 bases and J gave up 2 bases, with 6 bases separating them. Looked up from germline, CDR1 is SGHTA and CDR2 is FQGNSA. The CDR3 here is CASSYTTGNTIYF. As DNA, the CDR3 is TGTGCCAGCAGCTATACAACTGGAAACACCATATATTTT.

CDR3 in amino acids: CASSSPGAEQYF. DNA for the CDR3: TGTGCCAGCAGTTCCCCGGGGGCCGAGCAGTACTTC. J is TRBJ2-7 and V is TRBV6-5; either TRBD1 or TRBD2 may fit D (6 bases each). In germline, CDR1 is MNHEY, CDR2 SVGAGI. V was pared by 4 bases and J by 6 bases, with 10 bases between. This CDR3 contains 12 residues.

This clone was counted once. Other DNA sequences in this sample translate to the same CDR3. V is TRBV15 and J is TRBJ2-5; TRBD1 is a possible D gene (6 bases). This CDR3 comprises 14 residues. The germline gives CDR1 LNHNV, CDR2 YYDKDF (reference sequence). Trimming took off 0 bases at V and 4 bases at J, with 9 bases between the two ends. The CDR3 bases are TGTGCCACCAGCAGAGACCCCAGGGGAGAGACCCAGTACTTC. Protein: CATSRDPRGETQYF.

Turning to this clone: The same CDR3 arises from other DNA sequences in this sample as well. J is TRBJ2-5 and V is TRBV20-1; D is possibly TRBD2 (6 bases). The V gene lost 5 bases and the J gene lost 2 bases, with 6 bases spanning the gap. The CDR3 is 11 amino acids. Germline V lookup: CDR1 DFQATT, CDR2 SNEGSKA (reference sequence). The CDR3 region has the DNA TGCAGTGCTGCGGGGCAAGAGACCCAGTACTTC. Encoded protein: CSAAGQETQYF.

V and J are TRBV2 and TRBJ2-1; TRBD1 matches at 7 bases. Looked up from germline, CDR1 is SNHLY and CDR2 is FYNNEI. V trimming: 7 bases; J trimming: 6 bases; junction bases outside the gene matches: 12. This CDR3 has 15 amino acids. Here the CDR3 reads CASIELRDSFNEQFF. CDR3 DNA sequence: TGTGCCAGCATCGAGCTTAGGGACAGCTTCAATGAGCAGTTCTTC. The whole variable domain, filled in from reference TRBV2 and TRBJ2-1, reads EPEVTQTPSHQVTQMGQEVILRCVPISNHLYFYWYRQILGQKVEFLVSFYNNEISEKSEIFDDQFSVERPDGSNFTLKIRSTKLEDSAMYFCASIELRDSFNEQFFGPGTRLTVL.

The chain uses TRBV5-1 and TRBJ2-7, with a tentative D call TRBD2 (5 bases). The CDR3 has 15 amino acids. The germline V and J ends were trimmed by 5 bases and 4 bases, with 19 bases remaining between them. Per the germline V gene, CDR1 is SGHRS and CDR2 is YFSETQ. CDR3 bases: TGCGCCAGCAGGACCTTTCAGGACCCGGGGTACGAGCAGTACTTC. Residues: CASRTFQDPGYEQYF.

The V call is TRBV9, the J call TRBJ2-3; D may correspond to TRBD1 or TRBD2 (5 bases each). The CDR3 has 15 amino acids. V lost 4 bases to trimming and J lost 4 bases, with 16 bases between them. Germline-derived CDR1 and CDR2 are SGDLS and YYNGEE. CDR3 DNA: TGTGCCAGCAGCTCCCGAGTAGTGGGGGCAGATACGCAGTATTTT. This translates into CASSSRVVGADTQYF.